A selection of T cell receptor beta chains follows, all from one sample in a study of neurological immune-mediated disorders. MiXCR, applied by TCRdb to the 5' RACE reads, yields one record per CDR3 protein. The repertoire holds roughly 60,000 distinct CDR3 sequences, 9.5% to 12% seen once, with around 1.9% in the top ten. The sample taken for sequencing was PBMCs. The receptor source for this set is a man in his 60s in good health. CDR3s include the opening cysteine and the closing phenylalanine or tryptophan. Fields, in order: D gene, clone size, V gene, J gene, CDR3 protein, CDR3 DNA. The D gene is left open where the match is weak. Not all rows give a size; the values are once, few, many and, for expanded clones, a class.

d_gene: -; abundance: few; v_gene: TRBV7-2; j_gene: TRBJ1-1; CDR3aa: CASSSGPSAAFF; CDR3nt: TGTGCCAGCAGCTCCGGGCCCTCGGCAGCTTTCTTT
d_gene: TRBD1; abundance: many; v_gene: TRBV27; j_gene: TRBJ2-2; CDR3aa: CASKLRDRGSGELFF; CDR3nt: TGTGCCAGCAAACTCCGGGACAGGGGGTCCGGGGAGCTGTTTTTT
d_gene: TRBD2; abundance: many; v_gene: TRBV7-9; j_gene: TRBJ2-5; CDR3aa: CASSPGLATQYF; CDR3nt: TGTGCCAGCAGCCCGGGACTAGCCACCCAGTACTTC
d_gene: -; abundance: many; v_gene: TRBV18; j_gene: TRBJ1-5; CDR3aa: CASSLGANSNQPQHF; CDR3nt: TGTGCCAGCTCGCTAGGGGCAAATAGCAATCAGCCCCAGCATTTT
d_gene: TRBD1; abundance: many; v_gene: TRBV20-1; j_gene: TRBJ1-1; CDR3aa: CSADAGQGGSEAFF; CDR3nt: TGCAGTGCAGATGCCGGACAGGGCGGTAGTGAAGCTTTCTTT
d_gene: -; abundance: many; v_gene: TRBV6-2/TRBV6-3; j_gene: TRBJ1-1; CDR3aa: CASSYGGRGTEAFF; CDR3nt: TGTGCCAGCAGTTACGGGGGGCGAGGCACTGAAGCTTTCTTT
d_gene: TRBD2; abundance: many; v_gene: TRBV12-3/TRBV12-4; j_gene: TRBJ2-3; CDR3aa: CASSPGLAGARDTQYF; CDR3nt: TGTGCCAGCAGCCCCGGGCTAGCGGGGGCCAGAGATACGCAGTATTTT
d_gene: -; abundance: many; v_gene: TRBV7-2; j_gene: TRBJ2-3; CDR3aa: CASSLFTDTQYF; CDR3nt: TGTGCCAGCAGCTTATTCACAGATACGCAGTATTTT
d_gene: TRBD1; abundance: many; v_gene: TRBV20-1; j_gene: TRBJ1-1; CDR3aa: CSAREQGGKNTEAFF; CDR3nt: TGCAGTGCTAGGGAACAGGGGGGGAAGAACACTGAAGCTTTCTTT
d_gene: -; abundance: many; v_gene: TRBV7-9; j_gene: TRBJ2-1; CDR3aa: CASSPQGGQGHFF; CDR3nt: TGTGCCAGCAGCCCACAGGGGGGGCAGGGTCATTTCTTC
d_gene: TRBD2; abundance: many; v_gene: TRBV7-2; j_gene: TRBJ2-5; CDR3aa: CASSLNGGAPETQYF; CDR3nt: TGTGCCAGCAGCTTAAACGGGGGGGCCCCTGAGACCCAGTACTTC
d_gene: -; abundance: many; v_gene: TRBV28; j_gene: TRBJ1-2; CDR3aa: CASSSQRGGYGYTF; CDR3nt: TGTGCCAGCAGTTCCCAGCGGGGTGGGTATGGCTACACCTTC
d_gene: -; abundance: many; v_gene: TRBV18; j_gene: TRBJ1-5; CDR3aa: CASSAVTGTAQPQHF; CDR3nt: TGTGCCAGCTCAGCAGTAACAGGGACTGCTCAGCCCCAGCATTTT
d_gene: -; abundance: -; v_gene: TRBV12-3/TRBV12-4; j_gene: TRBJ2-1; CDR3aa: CASRHRVSYNEQFF; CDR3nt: TGTGCCAGCAGGCACAGGGTCTCCTACAATGAGCAGTTCTTC
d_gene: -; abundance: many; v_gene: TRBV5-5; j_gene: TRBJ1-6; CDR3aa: CASSLWRSYNSPLHF; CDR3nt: TGTGCCAGCAGCTTGTGGAGGTCCTATAATTCACCCCTCCACTTT
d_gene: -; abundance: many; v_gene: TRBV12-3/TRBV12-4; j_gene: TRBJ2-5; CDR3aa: CASSSLETQYF; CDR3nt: TGTGCCAGCAGTTCACTAGAGACCCAGTACTTC
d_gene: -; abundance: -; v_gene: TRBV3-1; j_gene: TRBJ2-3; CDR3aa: CASGGRVEDGGEQYF; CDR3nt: TGTGCCAGCGGAGGTAGAGTCGAGGACGGCGGGGAGCAGTATTTT
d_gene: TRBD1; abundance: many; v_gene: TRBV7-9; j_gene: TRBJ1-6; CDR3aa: CASSPPGQGNSPLHF; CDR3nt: TGTGCCAGCAGCCCACCGGGACAGGGAAATTCACCCCTCCACTTT
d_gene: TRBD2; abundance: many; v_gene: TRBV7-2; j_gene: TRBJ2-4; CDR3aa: CASSIGGSGGFQYF; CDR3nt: TGTGCCAGCAGCATAGGTGGTAGCGGGGGATTTCAGTACTTC
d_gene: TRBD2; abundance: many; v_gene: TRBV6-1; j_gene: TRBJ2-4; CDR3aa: CASGRESNSAKNIQYF; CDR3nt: TGTGCCAGCGGGAGGGAATCGAATTCAGCCAAAAACATTCAGTACTTC
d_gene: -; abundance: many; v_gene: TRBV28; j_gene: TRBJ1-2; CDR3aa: CASSSGDNYGYTF; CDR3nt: TGTGCCAGCAGCTCAGGAGATAACTATGGCTACACCTTC
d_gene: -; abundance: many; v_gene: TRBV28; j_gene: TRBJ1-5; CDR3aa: CASSRQAAAQHF; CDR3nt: TGTGCCAGCAGCAGACAGGCCGCGGCCCAGCATTTT